The 2 T cell receptor beta chains below come from one sample, sequenced in a study of beta chain features in type 1 diabetes (dated by TCRdb to between 2017 and 2018). Library construction relied on the immunoSEQ multiplex PCR assay. The entire amount of isolated RNA was reverse transcribed using the High Capacity cDNA Reverse Transcription Kit, so the sequenced TCRB transcripts were expressed ones. TCRdb took this table from immuneACCESS and kept in-frame rearrangements with V and J called. Such tables lack part of the clones; where checked against another copy, unresolved V genes explain under half of the gap, and the rest is unexplained. The sample table shows roughly 170,000 clones, and about 12% are seen once. Of the sample, 0.6% to 0.8% is held by the ten largest clones. Sequenced material: central memory CD4+ T cells from blood. The receptors originated from a woman under 30 in good health.

The chain is built from TRBV7-9 and TRBJ2-1; 8 bases map to TRBD2. CDR3 length: 12 amino acids. The trim removed 5 bases at V and 15 bases at J, leaving 9 bases unmatched. The V gene's germline CDR1 is SEHNR and CDR2 FQNEAQ (reference sequence). CDR3 loop: CASSPPGGVLFF. The CDR3 region has the DNA TGTGCCAGCAGCCCCCCGGGGGGGGTTCTGTTCTTC.

In this sample, this clone turned up a few times. This chain joins TRBV5-4 and TRBJ2-3; D unclear. The V and J ends lost 4 bases and 4 bases respectively, with 10 bases between them. This CDR3 comprises 13 residues. Germline CDR1 SGHNT, CDR2 YYREEE (reference sequence). CDR3 nucleotide sequence: TGTGCCAGCAGCCAGCGTGGCCCAGATACGCAGTATTTT. Amino acid sequence: CASSQRGPDTQYF.